These T cell receptor beta chains were read from a single sample in a study of cytomegalovirus exposure and HLA in healthy donors. Produced via immunoSEQ multiplex PCR; TCRdb's table is partial and in-frame only. The profile covers approximately 44,000 clones, with around 62% appearing a single time and about 8.7% taken by the ten largest. Sequencing input: PBMCs. The receptors originated from a human donor in good health. Each CDR3 is given with its conserved first and last residue. The size of a clone is reported for some rows only, either as once, few or many, or as a class for expanded clones.

V	size	length	CDR3
TRBV4-1	few	15	CASSQGPSDRYGYTF
TRBV7-9	.	13	CASSLLERTEAFF
TRBV7-2	.	15	CASSLVSAYGETQYF
TRBV9	.	15	CASSTLAGNQETQYF
TRBV9	few	16	CASSVAGGTRQETQYF
TRBV7-2	.	14	CASSLATQSYGYTF
TRBV28	.	12	CASGDRVYEQYF
TRBV5-1	few	19	CASRLVPQGTDRGNQPQHF
TRBV7-2	once	13	CASGETSGYEQYF
TRBV7-8	.	14	CASSPTWGGLEQYF